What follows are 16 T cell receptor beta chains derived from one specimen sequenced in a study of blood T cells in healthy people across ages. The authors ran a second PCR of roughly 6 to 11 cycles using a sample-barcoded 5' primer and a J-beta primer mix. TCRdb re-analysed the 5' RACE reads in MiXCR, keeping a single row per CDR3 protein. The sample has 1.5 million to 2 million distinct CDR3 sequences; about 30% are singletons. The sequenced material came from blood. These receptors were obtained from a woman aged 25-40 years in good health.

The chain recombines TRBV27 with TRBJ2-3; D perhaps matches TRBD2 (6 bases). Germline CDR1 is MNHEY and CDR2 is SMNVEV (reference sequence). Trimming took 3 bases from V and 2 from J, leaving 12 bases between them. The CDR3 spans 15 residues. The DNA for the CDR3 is TGTGCCAGCAGTTTTATTGGGGGGAACACAGATACGCAGTATTTT. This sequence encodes CASSFIGGNTDTQYF.

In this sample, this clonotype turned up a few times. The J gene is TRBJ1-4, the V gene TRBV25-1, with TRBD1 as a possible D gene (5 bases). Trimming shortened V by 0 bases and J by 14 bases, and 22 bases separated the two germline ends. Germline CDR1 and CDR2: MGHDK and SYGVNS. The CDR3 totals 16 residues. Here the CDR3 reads CASSEYLGTDNEELFF. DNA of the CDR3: TGTGCCAGCAGTGAATATCTCGGGACGGATAATGAAGAGCTGTTTTTT. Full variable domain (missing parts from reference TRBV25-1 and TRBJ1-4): EADIYQTPRYLVIGTGKKITLECSQTMGHDKMYWYQQDPGMELHLIHYSYGVNSTEKGDLSSESTVSRIRTEHFPLTLESARPSHTSQYLCASSEYLGTDNEELFFGSGTQLSVL.

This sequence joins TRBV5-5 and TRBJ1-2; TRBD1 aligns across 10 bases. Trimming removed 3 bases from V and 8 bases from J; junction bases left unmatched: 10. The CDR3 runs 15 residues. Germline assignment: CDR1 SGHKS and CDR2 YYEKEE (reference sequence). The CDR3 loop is CASSSGDRGGPGYTF. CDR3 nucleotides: TGTGCCAGCAGCTCAGGGGACAGGGGAGGTCCAGGCTACACCTTC.

The CDR3 is CASSLTGTVFSDTDTQYF. The CDR3 DNA reads TGTGCCAGCAGCTTAACCGGGACAGTGTTCTCCGACACAGATACGCAGTATTTT. The chain joins TRBV11-2 to TRBJ2-3; 7 bases map to TRBD1. V lost 2 bases and J lost 2; bases outside the gene matches: 13. CDR3 length: 18 amino acids. In germline, CDR1 is SGHAT, CDR2 FQNNGV.

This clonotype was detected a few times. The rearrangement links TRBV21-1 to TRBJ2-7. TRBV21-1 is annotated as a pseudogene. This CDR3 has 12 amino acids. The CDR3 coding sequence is TGTGCCAGCATCACAGCGGCCTACGAGCAGTACTTC. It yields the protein CASITAAYEQYF.

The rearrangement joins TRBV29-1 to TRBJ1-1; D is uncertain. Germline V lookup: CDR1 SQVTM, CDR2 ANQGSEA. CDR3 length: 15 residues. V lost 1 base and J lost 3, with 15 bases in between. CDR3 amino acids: CSVEGSRESDTEAFF. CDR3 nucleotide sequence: TGCAGCGTTGAAGGGTCGAGGGAGTCGGACACTGAAGCTTTCTTT.

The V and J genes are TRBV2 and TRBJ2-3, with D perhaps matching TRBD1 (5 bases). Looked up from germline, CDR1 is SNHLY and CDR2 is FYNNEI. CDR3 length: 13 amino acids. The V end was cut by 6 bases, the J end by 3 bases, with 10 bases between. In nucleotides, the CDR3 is TGTGCCAGCAGGGGTAGACAGACAGATACGCAGTATTTT. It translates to CASRGRQTDTQYF. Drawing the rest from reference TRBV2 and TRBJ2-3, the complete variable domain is EPEVTQTPSHQVTQMGQEVILRCVPISNHLYFYWYRQILGQKVEFLVSFYNNEISEKSEIFDDQFSVERPDGSNFTLKIRSTKLEDSAMYFCASRGRQTDTQYFGPGTRLTVL.

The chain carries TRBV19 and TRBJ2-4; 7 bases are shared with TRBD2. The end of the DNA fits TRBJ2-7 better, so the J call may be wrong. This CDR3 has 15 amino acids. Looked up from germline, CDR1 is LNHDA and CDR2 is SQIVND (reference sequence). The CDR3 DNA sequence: TGTGCCAGTAGTTGGCGTGACAGCGGGGAGGGCGAGCAGTACTTC. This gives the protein CASSWRDSGEGEQYF.

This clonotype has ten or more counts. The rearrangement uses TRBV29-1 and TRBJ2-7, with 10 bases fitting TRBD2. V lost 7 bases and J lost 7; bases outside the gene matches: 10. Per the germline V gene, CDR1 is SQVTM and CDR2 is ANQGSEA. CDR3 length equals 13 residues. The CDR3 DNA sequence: TGCAGCGGGGTGACTAGCGGGTCCAGGGAGCAGTACTTC. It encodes CSGVTSGSREQYF.

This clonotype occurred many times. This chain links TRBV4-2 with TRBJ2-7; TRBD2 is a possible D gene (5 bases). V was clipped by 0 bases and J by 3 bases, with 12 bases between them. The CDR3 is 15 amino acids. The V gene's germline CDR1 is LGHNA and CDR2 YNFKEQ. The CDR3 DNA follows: TGTGCCAGCAGCCAAGAAGGCGGGCGGTACTACGAGCAGTACTTC. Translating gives CASSQEGGRYYEQYF.

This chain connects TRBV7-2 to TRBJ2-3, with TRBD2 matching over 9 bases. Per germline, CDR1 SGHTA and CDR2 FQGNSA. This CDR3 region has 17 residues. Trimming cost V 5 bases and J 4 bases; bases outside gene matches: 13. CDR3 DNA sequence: TGTGCCAGCAGCCTGGCCTGGCTAGCGGGGTTTCCAGATACGCAGTATTTT. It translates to CASSLAWLAGFPDTQYF. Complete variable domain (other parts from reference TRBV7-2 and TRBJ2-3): GAGVSQSPSNKVTEKGKDVELRCDPISGHTALYWYRQSLGQGLEFLIYFQGNSAPDKSGLPSDRFSAERTGGSVSTLTIQRTQQEDSAVYLCASSLAWLAGFPDTQYFGPGTRLTVL.

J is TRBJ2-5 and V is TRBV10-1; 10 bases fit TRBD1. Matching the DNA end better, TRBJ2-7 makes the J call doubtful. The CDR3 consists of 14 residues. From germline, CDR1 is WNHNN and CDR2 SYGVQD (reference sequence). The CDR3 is CASSGDRGTDEQYF. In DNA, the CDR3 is TGCGCCAGCAGTGGGGACAGGGGTACGGACGAGCAGTACTTC.

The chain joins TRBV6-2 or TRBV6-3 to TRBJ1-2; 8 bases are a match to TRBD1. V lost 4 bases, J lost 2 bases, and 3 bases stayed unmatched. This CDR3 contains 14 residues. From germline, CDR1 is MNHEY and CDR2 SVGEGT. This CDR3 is CASSWGQANYGYTF. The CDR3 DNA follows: TGTGCCAGCAGTTGGGGACAGGCGAACTATGGCTACACCTTC.

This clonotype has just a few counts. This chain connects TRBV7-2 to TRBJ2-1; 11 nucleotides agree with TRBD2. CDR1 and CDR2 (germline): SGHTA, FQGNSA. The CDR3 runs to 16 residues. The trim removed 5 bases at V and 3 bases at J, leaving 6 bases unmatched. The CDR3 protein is CASSHHSGRGYNEQFF. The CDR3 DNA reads TGTGCCAGCAGCCACCATAGCGGGAGGGGCTACAATGAGCAGTTCTTC.

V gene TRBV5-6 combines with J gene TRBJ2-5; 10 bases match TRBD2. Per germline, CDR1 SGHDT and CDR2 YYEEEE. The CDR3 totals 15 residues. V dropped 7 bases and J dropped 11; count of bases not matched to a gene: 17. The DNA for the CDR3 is TGTGCCAGCCGCAAGCTAGCGGGAGCGTACCATGAGCAGTACTTC. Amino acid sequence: CASRKLAGAYHEQYF.

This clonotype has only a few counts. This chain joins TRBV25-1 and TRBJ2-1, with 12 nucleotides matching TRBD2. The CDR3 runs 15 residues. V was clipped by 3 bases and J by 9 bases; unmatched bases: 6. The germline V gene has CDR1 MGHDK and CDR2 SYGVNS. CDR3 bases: TGTGCCAGCAGTGACCCGACTAGCGGGAGAAGTGAGCAGTTCTTC. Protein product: CASSDPTSGRSEQFF.